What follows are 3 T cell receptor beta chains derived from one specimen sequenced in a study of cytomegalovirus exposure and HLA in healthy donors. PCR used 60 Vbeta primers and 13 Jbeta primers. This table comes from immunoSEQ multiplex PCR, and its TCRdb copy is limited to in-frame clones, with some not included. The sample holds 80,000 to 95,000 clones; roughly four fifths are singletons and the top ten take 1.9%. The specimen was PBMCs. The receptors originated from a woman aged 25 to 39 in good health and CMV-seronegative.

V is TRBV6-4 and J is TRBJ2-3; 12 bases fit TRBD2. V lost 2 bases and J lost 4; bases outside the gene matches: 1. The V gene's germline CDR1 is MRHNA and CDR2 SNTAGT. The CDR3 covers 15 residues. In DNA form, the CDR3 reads TGTGCCAGCAGTGACACTAGCGGGAGGCCAGATACGCAGTATTTT. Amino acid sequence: CASSDTSGRPDTQYF.

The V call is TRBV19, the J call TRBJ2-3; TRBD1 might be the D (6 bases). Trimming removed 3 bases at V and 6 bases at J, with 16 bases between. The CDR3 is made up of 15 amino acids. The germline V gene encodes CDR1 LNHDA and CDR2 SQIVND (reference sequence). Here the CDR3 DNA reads TGTGCCAGTAGTATCCAAAGGGGGACCCAGGATACGCAGTATTTT. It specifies CASSIQRGTQDTQYF. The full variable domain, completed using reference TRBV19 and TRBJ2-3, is DGGITQSPKYLFRKEGQNVTLSCEQNLNHDAMYWYRQDPGQGLRLIYYSQIVNDFQKGDIAEGYSVSREKKESFPLTVTSAQKNPTAFYLCASSIQRGTQDTQYFGPGTRLTVL.

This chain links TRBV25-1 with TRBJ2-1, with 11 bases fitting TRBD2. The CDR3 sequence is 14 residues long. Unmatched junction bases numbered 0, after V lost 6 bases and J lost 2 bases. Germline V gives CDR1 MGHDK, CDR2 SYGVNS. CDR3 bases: TGTGCCAGCAGACTAGCGGGAGCCTACAATGAGCAGTTCTTC. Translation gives CASRLAGAYNEQFF.